Listed below are T cell receptor beta chains from one sample, sequenced in a study of CD8+CD57+ T cells in acquired aplastic anemia. Via MiXCR, TCRdb re-called the reads, giving one row per CDR3 protein. The repertoire holds around 200,000 distinct CDR3 sequences, around half seen once, with 1.8% in the top ten. The sequencing input was sorted CD4+, CD8+, or CD8+CD57+ T cells (not recorded which) from PBMCs. The receptors were sampled from a human donor with aplastic anemia. Each CDR3 is given with its conserved first and last residue. D genes are given only for firm matches. Size is omitted from some rows. Given values are once, few, many or a class for expanded clones.

TRBV20-1	.	TRBD2	TRBJ2-7	15	TGCAGTGCTAGAACTAGCGGGGGGGCAGGGGTCGAGCAGTACTTC	CSARTSGGAGVEQYF
TRBV2	.	.	TRBJ1-2	12	TGTGCCAGCCTGGGCCGGATCTATGGCTACACCTTC	CASLGRIYGYTF
TRBV27	.	TRBD1	TRBJ1-4	16	TGTGCCAGCAGTTTGGGGACAGGGGGAGTAGGGGAAAAACTGTTTTTT	CASSLGTGGVGEKLFF
TRBV2	.	TRBD1	TRBJ2-2	14	TGTGCCAGCAGTGACGCCGGGACAGGAGGGGAGCTGTTTTTT	CASSDAGTGGELFF
TRBV5-1	.	.	TRBJ2-1	15	TGCGCCAGCAGCTTGGGTGGGGGGGCCGCCCTTGAGCAGTTCTTC	CASSLGGGAALEQFF
TRBV24-1	.	.	TRBJ1-2	15	TGTGCCACCAGTGATCTGTCCGACGGAGCCTATGGCTACACCTTC	CATSDLSDGAYGYTF
TRBV15	many	.	TRBJ2-6	17	TGTGCCACCAGCAGAGATCTTCGCGTGTCTGGGGCCAACGTCCTGACTTTC	CATSRDLRVSGANVLTF
TRBV6-4	.	TRBD1	TRBJ1-6	15	TGTGCCAGCAGTTTTCCCGGGACAGGGGACTCACCCCTCCACTTT	CASSFPGTGDSPLHF
TRBV7-2	many	.	TRBJ1-1	14	TGTGCCAGCAGCTTAGAAGGCGGGGGCCAAGAAGCTTTCTTT	CASSLEGGGQEAFF
TRBV6-1	.	.	TRBJ2-5	16	TGTGCCAGCAGTGAAAGGGGTCGGGGCTACCAAGAGACCCAGTACTTC	CASSERGRGYQETQYF
TRBV29-1	.	TRBD1	TRBJ1-2	12	TGCAGCGTCGCGGACAGGGCCTATGGCTACACCTTC	CSVADRAYGYTF
TRBV24-1	.	TRBD2	TRBJ2-1	17	TGTGCCACCAGTGACCAGCCTGTAGCGGGGGGATACAATGAGCAGTTCTTC	CATSDQPVAGGYNEQFF
TRBV5-1	.	.	TRBJ2-7	14	TGCGCCAGCAGCCAGACTAGTGGAACCTACGAGCAGTACTTC	CASSQTSGTYEQYF
TRBV2	.	TRBD1	TRBJ2-5	15	TGTGCCAGCAGTCGGGACAGGGGGCAGGGAGAGACCCAGTACTTC	CASSRDRGQGETQYF
TRBV2	.	TRBD1	TRBJ1-2	14	TGTGCCAGCAGTGTAGGCAGGGGGCCTGCCGGCTACACCTTC	CASSVGRGPAGYTF
TRBV5-4	.	.	TRBJ1-1	16	TGTGCCAGCAGCTCCCTAGTAGAGTCGAGAAACACTGAAGCTTTCTTT	CASSSLVESRNTEAFF
TRBV12-3/TRBV12-4	.	.	TRBJ1-2	14	TGTGCCAGCAGTATCTACAGGGAGAACTATGGCTACACCTTC	CASSIYRENYGYTF
TRBV7-9	.	.	TRBJ1-2	12	TGTGCCAGCAGCTTAGAACAGGCTAGCTACACCTTC	CASSLEQASYTF
TRBV19	once	TRBD1	TRBJ1-5	15	TGTGCCAGTAGTACAACAGGGGGCGGAAATCAGCCCCAGCATTTT	CASSTTGGGNQPQHF
TRBV20-1	.	TRBD2	TRBJ2-3	16	TGCAGTGCTCCGGGAGGGGCGGGGGGTTTCACAGATACGCAGTATTTT	CSAPGGAGGFTDTQYF
TRBV15	few	.	TRBJ1-1	16	TGTGCCACCAGCAGAGAAGCGGTCGGCATGAACACTGAAGCTTTCTTT	CATSREAVGMNTEAFF
TRBV10-1	.	.	TRBJ1-1	14	TGCGCCAGCAGTGATGGTCCGCAGAACACTGAAGCTTTCTTT	CASSDGPQNTEAFF
TRBV13	.	TRBD1	TRBJ2-5	14	TGTGCCAGCAGCTTAGGAGGGGGCAGGGAGACCCAGTACTTC	CASSLGGGRETQYF
TRBV2	many	.	TRBJ2-7	14	TGTGCCAGCAGTACACTAGCTTGGGGTAGCGAGCAGTACTTC	CASSTLAWGSEQYF